This T cell receptor beta chain comes out of a study of OX40 agonist ivuxolimab in advanced cancers. Study overall: Of the participants, 35% to 50% had some prior anti-PD-1, anti-PD-L1 or anti-CTLA-4 therapy, which was allowed. Findings of the study overall: There was clonal expansion of CD4+ and CD8+ blood T cells by week 6 at 0.1 to 3.0 mg/kg.

Libraries were prepared by immunoSEQ multiplex PCR; TCRdb keeps only in-frame clonotypes and omits some of them. The sample records approximately 100,000 clones, about nine tenths being singletons. Drawing of blood for sampling happened at baseline, at cycle 4 day 1, and at cycle 7 day 1. To note about this clone: Antigen: not known.

The clonotype originates from an adult with an advanced solid tumor such as melanoma, head and neck, liver or kidney cancer. Sequences were derived from CD4+ or CD8+ T cells sorted from blood, sampled in a trial of the OX40 agonist ivuxolimab.

The CDR3 loop reads CASSPGGRGGETQYF. CDR3 sequence (DNA): TGTGCCAGCAGCCCAGGGGGGAGGGGCGGAGAGACCCAGTACTTC. The chain links TRBV11-2 to TRBJ2-5, with D perhaps TRBD1 or TRBD2 (7 bases each). The CDR3 runs 15 residues. CDR1 SGHAT and CDR2 FQNNGV come from the germline V gene. Trimming shortened V by 5 bases and J by 4 bases, and 17 bases separated the two germline ends.